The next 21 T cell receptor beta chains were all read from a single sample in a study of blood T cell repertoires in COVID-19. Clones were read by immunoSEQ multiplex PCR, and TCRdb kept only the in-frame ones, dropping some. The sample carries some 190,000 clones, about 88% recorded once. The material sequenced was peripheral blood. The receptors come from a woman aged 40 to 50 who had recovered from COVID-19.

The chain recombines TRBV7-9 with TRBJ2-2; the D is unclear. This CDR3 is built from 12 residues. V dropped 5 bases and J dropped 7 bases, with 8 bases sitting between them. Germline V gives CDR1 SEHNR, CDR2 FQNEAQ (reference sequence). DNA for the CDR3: TGTGCCAGCAGCGTCGGTGTCGGGGAGCTGTTTTTT. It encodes CASSVGVGELFF. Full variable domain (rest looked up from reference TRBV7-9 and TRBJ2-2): DTGVSQNPRHKITKRGQNVTFRCDPISEHNRLYWYRQTLGQGPEFLTYFQNEAQLEKSRLLSDRFSAERPKGSFSTLEIQRTEQGDSAMYLCASSVGVGELFFGEGSRLTVL.

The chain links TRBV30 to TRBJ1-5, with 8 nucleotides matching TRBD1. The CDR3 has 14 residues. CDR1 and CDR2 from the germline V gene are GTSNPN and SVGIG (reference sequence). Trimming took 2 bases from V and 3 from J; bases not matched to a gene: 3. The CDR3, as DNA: TGTGCCTGGAGTATGACAGGGGTCAATCAGCCCCAGCATTTT. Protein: CAWSMTGVNQPQHF. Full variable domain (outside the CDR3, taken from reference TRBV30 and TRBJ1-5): SQTIHQWPATLVQPVGSPLSLECTVEGTSNPNLYWYRQAAGRGLQLLFYSVGIGQISSEVPQNLSASRPQDRQFILSSKKLLLSDSGFYLCAWSMTGVNQPQHFGDGTRLSIL.

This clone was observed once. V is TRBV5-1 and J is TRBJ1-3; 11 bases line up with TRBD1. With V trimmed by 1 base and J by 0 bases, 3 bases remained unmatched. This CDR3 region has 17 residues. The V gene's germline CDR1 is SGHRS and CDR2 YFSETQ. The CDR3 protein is CASSLLGTGGSGNTIYF. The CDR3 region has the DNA TGCGCCAGCAGCTTGTTGGGGACAGGGGGCTCTGGAAACACCATATATTTT.

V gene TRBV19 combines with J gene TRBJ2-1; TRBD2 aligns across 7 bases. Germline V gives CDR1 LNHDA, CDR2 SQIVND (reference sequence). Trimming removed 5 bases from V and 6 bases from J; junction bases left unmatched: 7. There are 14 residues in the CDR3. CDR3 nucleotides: TGTGCCAGTAGTTCGAGCGGGACCCTCAATGAGCAGTTCTTC. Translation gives CASSSSGTLNEQFF. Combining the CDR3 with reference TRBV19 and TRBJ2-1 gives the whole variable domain DGGITQSPKYLFRKEGQNVTLSCEQNLNHDAMYWYRQDPGQGLRLIYYSQIVNDFQKGDIAEGYSVSREKKESFPLTVTSAQKNPTAFYLCASSSSGTLNEQFFGPGTRLTVL.

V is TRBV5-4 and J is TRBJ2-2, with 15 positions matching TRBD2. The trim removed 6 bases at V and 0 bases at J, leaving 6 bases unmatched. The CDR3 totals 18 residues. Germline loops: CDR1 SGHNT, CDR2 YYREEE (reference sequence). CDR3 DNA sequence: TGTGCCAGCACCACCGGGACTAGCGGGAGGACGAACACCGGGGAGCTGTTTTTT. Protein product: CASTTGTSGRTNTGELFF.

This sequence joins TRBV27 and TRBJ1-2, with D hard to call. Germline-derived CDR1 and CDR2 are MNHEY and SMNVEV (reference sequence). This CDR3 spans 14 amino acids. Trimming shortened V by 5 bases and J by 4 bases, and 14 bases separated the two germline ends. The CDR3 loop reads CASSLRSRSYGYTF. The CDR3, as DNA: TGTGCCAGCAGTCTCCGGTCTAGGAGCTATGGCTACACCTTC.

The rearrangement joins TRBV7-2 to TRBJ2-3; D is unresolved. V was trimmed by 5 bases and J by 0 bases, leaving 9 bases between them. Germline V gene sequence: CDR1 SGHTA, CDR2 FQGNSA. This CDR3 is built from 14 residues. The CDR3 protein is CASSPMRSTDTQYF. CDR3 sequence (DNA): TGTGCCAGCAGCCCTATGAGGAGCACAGATACGCAGTATTTT.

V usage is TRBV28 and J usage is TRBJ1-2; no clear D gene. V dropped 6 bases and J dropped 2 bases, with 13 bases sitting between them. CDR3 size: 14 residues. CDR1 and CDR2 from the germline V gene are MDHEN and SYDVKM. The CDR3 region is CASSILRENYGYTF. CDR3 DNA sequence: TGTGCCAGCAGCATCCTCCGGGAGAACTATGGCTACACCTTC.

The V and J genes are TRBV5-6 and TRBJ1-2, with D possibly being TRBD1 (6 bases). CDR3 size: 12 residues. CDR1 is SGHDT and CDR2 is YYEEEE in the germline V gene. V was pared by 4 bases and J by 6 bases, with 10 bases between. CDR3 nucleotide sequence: TGTGCCAGCAGCACAGGGTGGGATGGCTACACCTTC. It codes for CASSTGWDGYTF.

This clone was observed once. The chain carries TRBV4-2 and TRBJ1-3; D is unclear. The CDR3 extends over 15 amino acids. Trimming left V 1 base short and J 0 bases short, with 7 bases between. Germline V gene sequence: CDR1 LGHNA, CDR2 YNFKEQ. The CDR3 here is CASSQVSSSGNTIYF. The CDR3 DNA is TGTGCCAGCAGCCAAGTGTCCAGCTCTGGAAACACCATATATTTT.

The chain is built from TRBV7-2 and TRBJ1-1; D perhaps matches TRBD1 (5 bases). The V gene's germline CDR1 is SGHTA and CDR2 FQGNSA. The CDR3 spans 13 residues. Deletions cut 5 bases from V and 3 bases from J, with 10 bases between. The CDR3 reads CASSVQQDTEAFF. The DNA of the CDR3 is TGTGCCAGCAGCGTACAACAGGACACTGAAGCTTTCTTT.

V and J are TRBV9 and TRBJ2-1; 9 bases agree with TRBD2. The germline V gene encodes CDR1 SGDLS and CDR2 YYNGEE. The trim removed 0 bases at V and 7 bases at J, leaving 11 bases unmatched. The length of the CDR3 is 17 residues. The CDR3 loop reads CASSVAASGALGNEQFF. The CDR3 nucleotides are TGTGCCAGCAGCGTAGCGGCTAGCGGGGCTCTGGGGAATGAGCAGTTCTTC.

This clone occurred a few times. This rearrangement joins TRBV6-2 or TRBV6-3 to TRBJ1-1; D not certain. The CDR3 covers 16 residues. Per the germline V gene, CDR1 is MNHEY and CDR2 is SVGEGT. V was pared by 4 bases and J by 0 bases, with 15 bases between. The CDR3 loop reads CASSSNVGLLNTEAFF. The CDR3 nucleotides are TGTGCCAGCAGTTCAAACGTCGGACTTTTGAACACTGAAGCTTTCTTT.

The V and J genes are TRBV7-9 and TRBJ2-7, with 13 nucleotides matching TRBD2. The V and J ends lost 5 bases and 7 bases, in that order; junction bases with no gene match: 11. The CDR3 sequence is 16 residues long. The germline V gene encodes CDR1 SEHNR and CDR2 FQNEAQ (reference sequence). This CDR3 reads CASSPPGTSGTGEQYF. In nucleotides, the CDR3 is TGTGCCAGCAGCCCCCCGGGGACTAGCGGGACGGGTGAGCAGTACTTC.

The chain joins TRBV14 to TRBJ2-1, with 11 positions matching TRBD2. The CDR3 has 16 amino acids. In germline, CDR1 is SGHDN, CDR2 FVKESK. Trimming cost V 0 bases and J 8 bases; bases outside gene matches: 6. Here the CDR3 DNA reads TGTGCCAGCAGCCAAGATATGCTAGCGGGAGGAGATGAGCAGTTCTTC. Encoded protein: CASSQDMLAGGDEQFF.

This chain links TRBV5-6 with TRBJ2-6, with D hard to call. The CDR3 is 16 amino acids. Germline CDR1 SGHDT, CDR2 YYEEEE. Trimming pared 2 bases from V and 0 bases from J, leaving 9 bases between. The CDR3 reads CASSFNSRSGANVLTF. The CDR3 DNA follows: TGTGCCAGCAGCTTTAACAGCCGCTCTGGGGCCAACGTCCTGACTTTC.

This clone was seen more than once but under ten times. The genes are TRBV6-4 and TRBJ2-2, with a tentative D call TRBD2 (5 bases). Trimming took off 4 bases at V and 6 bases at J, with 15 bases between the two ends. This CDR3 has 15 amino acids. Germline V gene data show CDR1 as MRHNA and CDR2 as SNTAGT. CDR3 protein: CASSARGAEAGELFF. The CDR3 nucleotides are TGTGCCAGCAGTGCCCGGGGAGCCGAGGCCGGGGAGCTGTTTTTT.

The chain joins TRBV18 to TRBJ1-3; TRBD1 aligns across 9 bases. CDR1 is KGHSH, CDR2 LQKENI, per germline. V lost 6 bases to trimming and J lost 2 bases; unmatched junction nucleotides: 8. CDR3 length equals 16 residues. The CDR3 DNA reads TGTGCCAGCTCTCGGGGACAGGGTAATCCTGGAAACACCATATATTTT. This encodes CASSRGQGNPGNTIYF.

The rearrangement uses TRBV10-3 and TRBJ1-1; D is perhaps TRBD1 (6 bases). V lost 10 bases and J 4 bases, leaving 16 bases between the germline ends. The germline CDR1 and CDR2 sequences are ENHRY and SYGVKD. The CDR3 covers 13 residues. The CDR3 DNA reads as TGTGCCACCCTTTACAGGGAAGCCACTGAAGCTTTCTTT. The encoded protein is CATLYREATEAFF.

CDR3 sequence: CSVAGVHNSYNEQFF. The CDR3 DNA reads as TGCAGCGTAGCCGGAGTTCACAACTCCTACAATGAGCAGTTCTTC. V gene TRBV29-1 combines with J gene TRBJ2-1; D is unclear. Per the germline V gene, CDR1 is SQVTM and CDR2 is ANQGSEA. The CDR3 is 15 amino acids. The ends were cut back, 6 bases at V and 0 bases at J, with 15 bases in the middle.

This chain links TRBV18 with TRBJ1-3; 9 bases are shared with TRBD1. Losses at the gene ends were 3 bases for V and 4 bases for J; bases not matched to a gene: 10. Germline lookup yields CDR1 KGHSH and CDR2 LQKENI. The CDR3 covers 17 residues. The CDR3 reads CASSPRIRDRVGNTIYF. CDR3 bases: TGTGCCAGCTCACCGAGAATCCGGGACAGGGTAGGAAACACCATATATTTT.